The source of this T cell receptor beta chain is a study of response to subunit inactivated influenza vaccine. The study's findings and limits: It was suggested by the authors that few new T cells are recruited by each seasonal influenza vaccination.

TCRdb fed the RT-PCR reads into MiXCR, producing one record per CDR3 protein. Of around 850,000 distinct CDR3 sequences in the sample, around a sixth were seen once. The CDR3 consists of 15 residues. Germline CDR1 and CDR2: MGHRA and YSYEKL. The V and J ends lost 3 bases and 4 bases, in that order; junction bases with no gene match: 5. This clonotype showed up just a few times. Antigen: not known. The rearrangement links TRBV4-1 to TRBJ2-1; 8 bases map to TRBD1. Specimen: PBMCs from blood, collected more than 4 days after vaccination. The TCR comes from a man in his forties or fifties who received an inactivated influenza vaccine. In DNA, the CDR3 is TGCGCCAGCAGCCACCGACAGGGGCCGTACAATGAGCAGTTCTTC. Translated: CASSHRQGPYNEQFF.